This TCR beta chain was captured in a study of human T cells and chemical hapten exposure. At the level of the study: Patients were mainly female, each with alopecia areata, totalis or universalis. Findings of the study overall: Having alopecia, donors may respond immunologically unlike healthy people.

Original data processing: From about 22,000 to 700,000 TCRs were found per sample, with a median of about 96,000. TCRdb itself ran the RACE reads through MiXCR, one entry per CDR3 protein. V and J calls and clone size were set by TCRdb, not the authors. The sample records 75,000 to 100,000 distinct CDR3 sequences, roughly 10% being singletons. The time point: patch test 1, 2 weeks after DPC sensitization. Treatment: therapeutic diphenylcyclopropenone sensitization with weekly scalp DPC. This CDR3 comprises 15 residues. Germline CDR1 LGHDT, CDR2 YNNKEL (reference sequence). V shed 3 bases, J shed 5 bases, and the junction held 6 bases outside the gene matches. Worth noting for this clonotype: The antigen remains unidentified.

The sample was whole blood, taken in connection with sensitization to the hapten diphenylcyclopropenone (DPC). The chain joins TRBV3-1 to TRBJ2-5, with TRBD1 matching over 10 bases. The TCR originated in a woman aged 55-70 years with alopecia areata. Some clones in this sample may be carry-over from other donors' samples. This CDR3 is CASSQGQGRLETQYF. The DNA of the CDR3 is TGTGCCAGCAGCCAGGGACAGGGGCGGTTGGAGACCCAGTACTTC.